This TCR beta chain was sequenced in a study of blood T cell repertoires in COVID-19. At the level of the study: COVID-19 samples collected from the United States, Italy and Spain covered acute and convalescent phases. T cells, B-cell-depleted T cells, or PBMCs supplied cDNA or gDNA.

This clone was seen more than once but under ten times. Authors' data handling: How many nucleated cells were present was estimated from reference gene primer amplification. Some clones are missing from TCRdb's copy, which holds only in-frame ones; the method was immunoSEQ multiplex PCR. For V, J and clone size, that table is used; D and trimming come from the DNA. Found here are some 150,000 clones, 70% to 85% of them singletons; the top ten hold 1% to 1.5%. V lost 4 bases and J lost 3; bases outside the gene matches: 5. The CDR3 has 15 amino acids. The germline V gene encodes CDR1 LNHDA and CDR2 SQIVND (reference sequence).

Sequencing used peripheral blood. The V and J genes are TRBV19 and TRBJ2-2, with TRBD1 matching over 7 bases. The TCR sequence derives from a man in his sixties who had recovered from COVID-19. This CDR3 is CASSTGQLDTGELFF. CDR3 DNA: TGTGCCAGTAGTACGGGACAGTTGGACACCGGGGAGCTGTTTTTT. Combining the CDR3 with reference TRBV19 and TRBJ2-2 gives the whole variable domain DGGITQSPKYLFRKEGQNVTLSCEQNLNHDAMYWYRQDPGQGLRLIYYSQIVNDFQKGDIAEGYSVSREKKESFPLTVTSAQKNPTAFYLCASSTGQLDTGELFFGEGSRLTVL.